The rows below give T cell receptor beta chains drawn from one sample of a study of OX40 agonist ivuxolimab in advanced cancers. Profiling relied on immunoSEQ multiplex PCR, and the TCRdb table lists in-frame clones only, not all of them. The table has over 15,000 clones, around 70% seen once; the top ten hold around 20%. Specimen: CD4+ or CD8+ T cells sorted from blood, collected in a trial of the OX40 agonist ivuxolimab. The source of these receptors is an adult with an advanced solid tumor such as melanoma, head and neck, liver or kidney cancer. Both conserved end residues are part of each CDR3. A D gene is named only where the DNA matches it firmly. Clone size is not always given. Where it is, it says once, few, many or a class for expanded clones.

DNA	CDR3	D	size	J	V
TGTGCCAGCAGTTCCGGGACAGGGGGCGGCACTGAAGCTTTCTTT	CASSSGTGGGTEAFF	TRBD1	NA	TRBJ1-1	TRBV27
TGTGCCAGCAGTGAAGGCAGTTGGGTCGGAAACACCATATATTTT	CASSEGSWVGNTIYF	NA	NA	TRBJ1-3	TRBV2
TGTGCCAGCAGTTCAATTGGGACAGGGGGGCATGGCTACACCTTC	CASSSIGTGGHGYTF	TRBD1	NA	TRBJ1-2	TRBV28
TGTGCCAGCAGTCCTCGGACTAGCGGGAGGTCCCGGGAAGAGACCCAGTACTTC	CASSPRTSGRSREETQYF	TRBD2	NA	TRBJ2-5	TRBV28
TGTGTCTGTGGGGTTAACACCGGGGAGCTGTTTTTT	CVCGVNTGELFF	NA	NA	TRBJ2-2	TRBV28
TGTGCCAGCAGCCCTTCCGGACAGTTCTACGAGCAGTACTTC	CASSPSGQFYEQYF	NA	few	TRBJ2-7	TRBV7-2
TGTGCCATCAGTGGTTTGGGTAGCAATTACGAGCAGTACTTC	CAISGLGSNYEQYF	NA	NA	TRBJ2-7	TRBV10-3
TGCGCCAGCAGCGTTAGGGCTTGGGGCCAAGAGACCCAGTACTTC	CASSVRAWGQETQYF	NA	NA	TRBJ2-5	TRBV5-1
TGTGCCAGCAGCTTAGACTGGGAGCAGTTCTTC	CASSLDWEQFF	NA	NA	TRBJ2-1	TRBV11-2
TGTGCCAGCTGGACTGACACAGATACGCAGTATTTT	CASWTDTDTQYF	NA	NA	TRBJ2-3	TRBV28
TGTGCCAGCAGTTACGGGGAGAACACTGAAGCTTTCTTT	CASSYGENTEAFF	NA	NA	TRBJ1-1	TRBV6-5
TGTGCCAGCTCACCGACGACCGGGACTAGCGTGTACAATGAGCAGTTCTTC	CASSPTTGTSVYNEQFF	TRBD2	few	TRBJ2-1	TRBV18
TGTGCCAGCAGTTTAGTCTTCGTCAAAACCTACGAGCAGTACTTC	CASSLVFVKTYEQYF	NA	NA	TRBJ2-7	TRBV27
TGTGCCGGGGAAGCGGGGAAAGAGACCCAGTACTTC	CAGEAGKETQYF	TRBD2	NA	TRBJ2-5	TRBV7-9
TGTGCCAGCAGCTTGGGGGGACAGGGTGACATTCAGTACTTC	CASSLGGQGDIQYF	TRBD1	few	TRBJ2-4	TRBV5-4
TGCGCCAGCAGTTCAGGAAACACTGAAGCTTTCTTT	CASSSGNTEAFF	NA	few	TRBJ1-1	TRBV23-1
TGTGCCAGCAGCTTGGACAGGGTCCGGGACACTGAAGCTTTCTTT	CASSLDRVRDTEAFF	TRBD1	NA	TRBJ1-1	TRBV7-8
TGTGCCAGCAGCTTACAAGAGACCCAGTACTTC	CASSLQETQYF	NA	few	TRBJ2-5	TRBV5-6
TGTGCCAGCAGCCCTGGACTAGCGGGGTACGAGCAGTACTTC	CASSPGLAGYEQYF	TRBD2	NA	TRBJ2-7	TRBV5-5
TGCGCCAGCAGTGACCTGATAGGGGGCGAGCAGTACTTC	CASSDLIGGEQYF	NA	NA	TRBJ2-7	TRBV10-1
TGTGCCAGCAGTTACAAACGGGGCTCCTACGAGCAGTACTTC	CASSYKRGSYEQYF	NA	medium-sized	TRBJ2-7	TRBV6-5
TGTGCCAGCAGCTTAGGGGGGGACACTGAAGCTTTCTTT	CASSLGGDTEAFF	NA	once	TRBJ1-1	TRBV7-8
TGTGCCAGCAGTGACATTCAAACGGCGGGAGGGCCAGATACGCAGTATTTT	CASSDIQTAGGPDTQYF	TRBD2	NA	TRBJ2-3	TRBV2
TGTGCCAGCTCACCCCAAGTTGCAGGGACCGGGGAGCTGTTTTTT	CASSPQVAGTGELFF	NA	NA	TRBJ2-2	TRBV18
TGTGCCAGCAGCTTGGTGGCAGAGGAACCCTACGAGCAGTACTTC	CASSLVAEEPYEQYF	NA	NA	TRBJ2-7	TRBV5-6
TGTGCCAGTAGTATAGCTGGAACGGCGGGTGAGCAGTTCTTC	CASSIAGTAGEQFF	NA	medium-sized	TRBJ2-1	TRBV19
TGTGCCAGCAGCCTACAGGATAATTCACCCCTCCACTTT	CASSLQDNSPLHF	NA	NA	TRBJ1-6	TRBV7-2
TGCGCCAGCATCCACGGGACAGCCAATAATTCACCCCTCCACTTT	CASIHGTANNSPLHF	TRBD1	NA	TRBJ1-6	TRBV10-2
TGTGCCAGCACCCCGGGACAGGGAAAAGATTATTTT	CASTPGQGKDYF	TRBD1	NA	TRBJ2-3	TRBV6-5
TGTGCCAGCAGTGTAACTAGCGGGGCAGATACGCAGTATTTT	CASSVTSGADTQYF	TRBD2	NA	TRBJ2-3	TRBV27
TGTGCCAGCAGCCCCGGGACTAGCGGACTCAATGAGCAGTTCTTC	CASSPGTSGLNEQFF	TRBD2	NA	TRBJ2-1	TRBV11-2
TGTGCCAGCAGCCCGGCTAGCTTTGGCTTAGGACAGCCGTACTCTGAAGCTTTCTTT	CASSPASFGLGQPYSEAFF	NA	NA	TRBJ1-1	TRBV7-9
TGCGCCAGCAGCCCTAGACTAGTTGGTGAACCCGGGGAGCTGTTTTTT	CASSPRLVGEPGELFF	NA	NA	TRBJ2-2	TRBV4-1
TGCAGCGTTGAAGACGTCGCTAGCGGGAAAAGCTACAATGAGCAGTTCTTC	CSVEDVASGKSYNEQFF	TRBD2	few	TRBJ2-1	TRBV29-1
TGTGCCAGTAGTGCGGGGCCGGCCGAGCAGTACTTC	CASSAGPAEQYF	NA	NA	TRBJ2-7	TRBV19
TGTGCCAGCAGCGTAGGAGGTAGCAATCAGCCCCAGCATTTT	CASSVGGSNQPQHF	NA	NA	TRBJ1-5	TRBV9
TGCAGCGTTGAGGGGGGCGAGTCAGGGCCTGAAGCTTTCTTT	CSVEGGESGPEAFF	NA	NA	TRBJ1-1	TRBV29-1
TGTGCCAGCAGTCCACAGGGATTCTACGAGCAGTACTTC	CASSPQGFYEQYF	NA	NA	TRBJ2-7	TRBV6-1
TGTGCCAGTAGTATGGGACAGGGGCCAACCTACGAGCAGTACTTC	CASSMGQGPTYEQYF	TRBD1	NA	TRBJ2-7	TRBV19
TGTGCCAGCAGTTTCAACAGGGGGCTCACTGAAGCTTTCTTT	CASSFNRGLTEAFF	TRBD1	NA	TRBJ1-1	TRBV6-6
TGTGCCAGCAGTTCCGGCTTGGGCTATGGCTACACCTTC	CASSSGLGYGYTF	NA	NA	TRBJ1-2	TRBV28
TGTGCCAGCAGCTTAATGGATACGCAGTATTTT	CASSLMDTQYF	NA	NA	TRBJ2-3	TRBV11-2
TGTGCCGGCGGGGACACGGACGAGCAGTACTTC	CAGGDTDEQYF	NA	NA	TRBJ2-7	TRBV28
TGTGCCAGCAGCCTATGGGACAGCGTGAACACCGGGGAGCTGTTTTTT	CASSLWDSVNTGELFF	TRBD1	NA	TRBJ2-2	TRBV9
TGTGCCAGCAGCGTAGAGGACAATGAGCAGTTCTTC	CASSVEDNEQFF	NA	NA	TRBJ2-1	TRBV9
TGTGCCAGCAGTTACTACTTAGGTTCGGACACTGAAGCTTTCTTT	CASSYYLGSDTEAFF	NA	NA	TRBJ1-1	TRBV6-6
TGCGCCAGCAGTGACGGGGGCGGCTATGGCTACACCTTC	CASSDGGGYGYTF	NA	NA	TRBJ1-2	TRBV10-2
TGTGCCAGCAGCTCACTAGGGGGGACTGAAGCTTTCTTT	CASSSLGGTEAFF	NA	NA	TRBJ1-1	TRBV7-3
TGTGCCAGCAGCCATGGGGGAACCTACGAGCAGTACTTC	CASSHGGTYEQYF	NA	NA	TRBJ2-7	TRBV13
TGCAGCGTTGAAGTCTTGGGGACAGGGGGTCTGATTTATGGCTACACCTTC	CSVEVLGTGGLIYGYTF	TRBD1	NA	TRBJ1-2	TRBV29-1
TGTGCCAGCAGTTTGCCACAGGCCTCGGCTGAAGCTTTCTTT	CASSLPQASAEAFF	NA	NA	TRBJ1-1	TRBV28
TGTGCCAGTAGCCTTCGGACCGACTACGAGCAGTACTTC	CASSLRTDYEQYF	NA	once	TRBJ2-7	TRBV19
TGTGCCAGCAGCTTAGAGGGGACAGGGGGCACAGATACGCAGTATTTT	CASSLEGTGGTDTQYF	TRBD1	NA	TRBJ2-3	TRBV7-6